These T cell receptor beta chains were read from a single sample in a study of T-cell reconstitution after alpha-beta-depleted transplantation in children. TCRdb re-analysed the PCR reads in MiXCR, keeping a single row per CDR3 protein. The sample holds about 610,000 distinct CDR3 sequences, more than 9% seen once. The sequences come from PBMCs from the stem cell graft donor, collected from the stem cell graft. The source is a human donor who donated a stem cell graft to a child with acute myeloid leukemia. CDR3s include the opening cysteine and the closing phenylalanine or tryptophan. The D gene is left open where the match is weak. Clone size appears in some rows only: once, few, many, or a class for an expanded clone.

NA	TRBD1	TRBV20-1	TRBJ1-2	TGCAGTGCTGAGGACAGGGCGTTGAATGGCTACACCTTC	CSAEDRALNGYTF
few	NA	TRBV2	TRBJ2-7	TGTGCCAGCAGTGAAAATTACGAGCAGTACTTC	CASSENYEQYF
many	NA	TRBV6-2/TRBV6-3	TRBJ2-3	TGTGCCAGCAGGGAAAGCACAGATACGCAGTATTTT	CASRESTDTQYF
many	TRBD1	TRBV20-1	TRBJ2-1	TGCAGTGCTAGAGATCAACAGGGGTCCTACAATGAGCAGTTCTTC	CSARDQQGSYNEQFF
few	NA	TRBV20-1	TRBJ1-2	TGCAGTGCTAGAGATAGGGGTGCAGGGATTAACTATGGCTACACCTTC	CSARDRGAGINYGYTF
NA	NA	TRBV6-4	TRBJ1-5	TGTGCCAGCAGTGAGTTTGGGGAAGTCGGACAGCCCCAGCATTTT	CASSEFGEVGQPQHF
NA	TRBD1	TRBV19	TRBJ1-5	TGTGCCAGTAATGGTGGGGACAGGGGAATCGGCAATCAGCCCCAGCATTTT	CASNGGDRGIGNQPQHF
many	NA	TRBV12-3/TRBV12-4	TRBJ1-1	TGTGCCAGCAGTTTTGGGGGGCGGGAGACTGAAGCTTTCTTT	CASSFGGRETEAFF
NA	NA	TRBV7-2	TRBJ2-1	TGTGCCAGCAGCTTGGACAGTCCCCCGTACAATGAGCAGTTCTTC	CASSLDSPPYNEQFF
few	NA	TRBV25-1	TRBJ1-2	TGTGCTTATGCGGATTTGAACTATGGCTACACCTTC	CAYADLNYGYTF
many	NA	TRBV12-3/TRBV12-4	TRBJ2-7	TGTGCCAGCAGTTTAAGACGGGGGGCAGGCGAGCAGTACTTC	CASSLRRGAGEQYF
NA	NA	TRBV5-1	TRBJ2-5	TGCGCCAGCAGCCAGGGGGGGAGGGCCCTCGTGGAGACCCAGTACTTC	CASSQGGRALVETQYF
many	TRBD1	TRBV7-2	TRBJ2-7	TGTGCCAGCAGCTTAATGGGACAGACCTACGAGCAGTACTTC	CASSLMGQTYEQYF
NA	NA	TRBV5-1	TRBJ1-1	TGCGCCAGCAAGCTTAGCTCGGTCTTGAACACTGAAGCTTTCTTT	CASKLSSVLNTEAFF
NA	TRBD1	TRBV28	TRBJ2-7	TGTGCCAGCGTAAACAGGGGGTTAAACGAGCAGTACTTC	CASVNRGLNEQYF
NA	NA	TRBV6-5	TRBJ2-7	TGTGCCAGCAGTTTCGGGACATTGATCTCCTACGAGCAGTACTTC	CASSFGTLISYEQYF
few	NA	TRBV6-1	TRBJ2-7	TGTGCCAGCAAACTGGACACCAGCTCCTACGAGCAGTACTTC	CASKLDTSSYEQYF
few	TRBD2	TRBV28	TRBJ2-1	TGTGCCAGCAGTTTTAGCGGGAGTATGGTTGAGCAGTTCTTC	CASSFSGSMVEQFF
few	TRBD2	TRBV5-1	TRBJ2-7	TGCGCCAGCAGCCGAGCGGGACTAGCGATATACGAGCAGTACTTC	CASSRAGLAIYEQYF
few	NA	TRBV18	TRBJ2-2	TGTGCCAGCTCACTACGTAAAGGCACCGGGGAGCTGTTTTTT	CASSLRKGTGELFF
NA	TRBD2	TRBV6-5	TRBJ2-1	TGTGCCAGCAGTTACAGCGGGAAGGTGAATGAGCAGTTCTTC	CASSYSGKVNEQFF
few	NA	TRBV20-1	TRBJ2-7	TGCAGTGCTCTAGCTAGAGTTTCGGGACCCTACGAGCAGTACTTC	CSALARVSGPYEQYF
many	NA	TRBV20-1	TRBJ1-1	TGCAGTGCTAGAGAAGCAACTGAAGCTTTCTTT	CSAREATEAFF
NA	NA	TRBV10-3	TRBJ2-3	TGTGCCATCACCGCCGGTAATACGCAGTATTTT	CAITAGNTQYF
NA	TRBD1	TRBV20-1	TRBJ2-1	TGCAGTGCTAGCATTCCACAGGGGGCCTACAATGAGCAGTTCTTC	CSASIPQGAYNEQFF